Below are 12 T cell receptor beta chains sequenced from a single sample in a study of immune evolution from preneoplasia to lung adenocarcinoma. Sequencing used immunoSEQ multiplex PCR; TCRdb keeps in-frame clones, though not all of them. Of about 11,000 clones listed, 65% to 80% are singletons. The source material was FFPE normal lung tissue adjacent to the tumor. Receptor source: a person in their sixties or seventies with lung adenocarcinoma. Some clones in this sample may be carry-over from other donors' samples.

This chain joins TRBV1 and TRBJ2-7; the DNA was not used to check the table's D call, TRBD1. TRBV1 is tagged as a pseudogene. The CDR3 extends over 13 amino acids. The CDR3 loop is CTSSQGQGYEQYF. In nucleotides, the CDR3 is TGCACCAGCAGCCAAGGACAGGGCTACGAGCAGTACTTC.

This clone came up a few times. This chain connects TRBV9 to TRBJ2-3; 8 nucleotides match TRBD2. V trimming: 3 bases; J trimming: 5 bases; junction bases outside the gene matches: 8. Germline loops: CDR1 SGDLS, CDR2 YYNGEE. The CDR3 loop spans 15 amino acids. The CDR3 bases are TGTGCCAGCAGCGATCCGGGGGGGCGTAAAGATACGCAGTATTTT. Amino acids: CASSDPGGRKDTQYF.

This chain links TRBV11-2 with TRBJ1-3; D is unresolved. V was trimmed by 5 bases and J by 5 bases, leaving 19 bases between them. The CDR3 has 16 residues. Germline assignment: CDR1 SGHAT and CDR2 FQNNGV. CDR3 residues: CASSASLGRQRNTIYF. The CDR3 DNA is TGTGCCAGCAGCGCTAGCCTCGGACGACAACGAAACACCATATATTTT.

This rearrangement joins TRBV5-4 to TRBJ1-2, with D possibly being TRBD1 (6 bases). The germline V gene has CDR1 SGHNT and CDR2 YYREEE (reference sequence). The V end was cut by 2 bases, the J end by 3 bases, with 8 bases between. This CDR3 has 13 amino acids. The CDR3 is CASSLEGDYGYTF. DNA of the CDR3: TGTGCCAGCAGCTTAGAGGGGGACTATGGCTACACCTTC.

J is TRBJ1-2 and V is TRBV28; 8 bases agree with TRBD1. The CDR3 has 13 residues. V was pared by 10 bases and J by 3 bases, with 7 bases of the junction left unmatched. The germline V gene has CDR1 MDHEN and CDR2 SYDVKM. DNA of the CDR3: TGTGCCACCAGATTGACAGGGGACTATGGCTACACCTTC. Translated, it gives CATRLTGDYGYTF.

This chain connects TRBV13 to TRBJ2-3; possible D gene TRBD2, 6 bases. The ends were cut back, 4 bases at V and 4 bases at J, with 15 bases in the middle. Per the germline V gene, CDR1 is PRHDT and CDR2 is FYEKMQ (reference sequence). This CDR3 comprises 15 residues. CDR3 coding DNA: TGTGCCAGCAGCTCGGTGAAGGAGGGAGCAGATACGCAGTATTTT. This translates into CASSSVKEGADTQYF.

This sequence joins TRBV5-4 and TRBJ1-1; D not resolved. The V gene lost 0 bases and the J gene lost 4 bases, with 7 bases spanning the gap. The CDR3 is made up of 13 amino acids. The germline V gene encodes CDR1 SGHNT and CDR2 YYREEE (reference sequence). The CDR3 region has the DNA TGTGCCAGCAGCTTGGAGGTCCGCACTGAAGCTTTCTTT. It yields the protein CASSLEVRTEAFF.

This chain uses TRBV5-1 with TRBJ2-4; 7 bases fit TRBD2. The CDR3 length is 16 residues. Trimming took 4 bases from V and 1 from J; bases not matched to a gene: 8. Germline CDR1 SGHRS, CDR2 YFSETQ. DNA for the CDR3: TGCGCCAGCAGCCCAAGCGCGGGAGACGCCAAAAACATTCAGTACTTC. Amino acids: CASSPSAGDAKNIQYF.

This clone was picked up a small number of times. The chain carries TRBV7-2 and TRBJ1-2, with TRBD1 identical over 12 bases. Trimming removed 4 bases from V and 8 bases from J; junction bases left unmatched: 8. There are 15 residues in the CDR3. Germline CDR1 is SGHTA and CDR2 is FQGNSA. The CDR3 DNA reads as TGTGCCAGCAGCTCCCCGGGACAGGGGGCGCGGGGCTACACCTTC. Translated, it gives CASSSPGQGARGYTF.

This sequence joins TRBV4-2 and TRBJ2-7; D may be TRBD2 (7 bases). The ends were cut back, 5 bases at V and 1 base at J, with 15 bases in the middle. Germline CDR1 reads LGHNA; CDR2 reads YNFKEQ. This CDR3 has 15 residues. This CDR3 is CASSRGAGESYEQYF. For the CDR3, the DNA is TGTGCCAGCAGCAGGGGGGCGGGAGAGTCCTACGAGCAGTACTTC.

This chain's CDR3 is CASSMSSGSPYNEQFF. The CDR3, as DNA: TGTGCCAGCAGCATGTCTAGCGGGAGCCCCTACAATGAGCAGTTCTTC. The rearrangement links TRBV7-3 to TRBJ2-1, with 10 bases lining up with TRBD2. The germline V gene encodes CDR1 SGHTA and CDR2 FQGTGA. V was pared by 5 bases and J by 2 bases, with 6 bases of the junction left unmatched. The CDR3 spans 16 residues.

The rearrangement links TRBV19 to TRBJ2-2; D is possibly TRBD1 (7 bases). Germline loops: CDR1 LNHDA, CDR2 SQIVND (reference sequence). The CDR3 contains 17 residues. V was pared by 9 bases and J by 3 bases, with 23 bases between. CDR3 region: CASTGRQGGQYTGELFF. DNA for the CDR3: TGTGCCAGCACGGGGAGACAGGGAGGTCAATACACCGGGGAGCTGTTTTTT.